A single sample is the source of the 28 T cell receptor beta chains below, sequenced in a study of B cell selection in AIRE deficiency. Profiling relied on immunoSEQ multiplex PCR, and the TCRdb table lists in-frame clones only, not all of them. There are some 14,000 clones in the sample; roughly 91% occur only once, and 0.85% to 1.2% lies in the top ten. Regulatory T cells were sorted as CD4+CD25hiCD127low/negative cells. Sequencing was done on a sample of Tregs sorted from PBMCs. Receptor source: a human donor with AIRE deficiency.

This chain links TRBV7-8 with TRBJ2-7; 10 positions match TRBD2. CDR1 and CDR2 (germline): SGHVS, FQNEAQ. This CDR3 is 16 amino acids long. The ends lost 5 bases at V and 2 bases at J; junction bases unmatched: 9. CDR3 protein: CASSQTGLARTYEQYF. CDR3 bases: TGTGCCAGCAGCCAGACGGGACTAGCGAGGACCTACGAGCAGTACTTC. The entire variable domain, with the rest obtained from reference TRBV7-8 and TRBJ2-7, is as follows: GAGVSQSPRYKVAKRGQDVALRCDPISGHVSLFWYQQALGQGPEFLTYFQNEAQLDKSGLPSDRFFAERPEGSVSTLKIQRTQQEDSAVYLCASSQTGLARTYEQYFGPGTRLTVT.

This chain connects TRBV6-6 to TRBJ2-1; 9 positions match TRBD2. V lost 2 bases to trimming and J lost 4 bases; unmatched junction nucleotides: 3. Germline CDR1 reads MNHNY; CDR2 reads SVGAGI (reference sequence). The CDR3 has 15 amino acids. Written as DNA, the CDR3 is TGTGCCAGCAGTTACGGGCTAGCGGGATACAATGAGCAGTTCTTC. Its translation is CASSYGLAGYNEQFF.

The chain links TRBV19 to TRBJ1-5; 8 nucleotides agree with TRBD1. This CDR3 comprises 16 residues. The germline CDR1 and CDR2 sequences are LNHDA and SQIVND (reference sequence). V dropped 5 bases and J dropped 3; count of bases not matched to a gene: 9. CDR3 protein: CASSLRQGFDNQPQHF. In DNA form, the CDR3 reads TGTGCCAGTAGTTTAAGACAGGGGTTCGACAATCAGCCCCAGCATTTT.

The CDR3 sequence is CASSLVPDTDTQYF. CDR3 nucleotide sequence: TGCGCCAGCAGCTTGGTCCCTGACACAGATACGCAGTATTTT. V is TRBV5-1 and J is TRBJ2-3; D is uncertain. CDR1 and CDR2 from the germline V gene are SGHRS and YFSETQ. With 0 bases removed from V and 2 bases from J, the gap between germline ends came to 7 bases. The CDR3 loop spans 14 amino acids.

CDR3 residues: CASSTRLAYQETQYF. CDR3 DNA: TGTGCCAGCAGCACGAGACTAGCGTACCAAGAGACCCAGTACTTC. The chain uses TRBV28 and TRBJ2-5; 8 bases align to TRBD2. The CDR3 is 15 residues long. Germline CDR1 MDHEN, CDR2 SYDVKM. J lost 0 bases, V lost 6 bases, and 6 bases had no gene match.

Written as DNA, the CDR3 is TGCGCCAGCAGCTTGGGCTACGAGCAGTACTTC. Its translation: CASSLGYEQYF. The rearrangement links TRBV5-1 to TRBJ2-7, with D unresolved. The V and J ends lost 0 bases and 3 bases respectively, with 1 base between them. Germline lookup yields CDR1 SGHRS and CDR2 YFSETQ. This CDR3 comprises 11 residues.

The J gene is TRBJ2-1, the V gene TRBV2; D may be TRBD2 (6 bases). From germline, CDR1 is SNHLY and CDR2 FYNNEI. The V end was cut by 4 bases, the J end by 5 bases, with 9 bases between. This CDR3 has 13 residues. The CDR3 loop is CASSADYNNEQFF. DNA for the CDR3: TGTGCCAGCAGTGCGGACTACAACAATGAGCAGTTCTTC.

The chain links TRBV28 to TRBJ2-1, with 10 bases matching TRBD2. V lost 5 bases, J lost 8 bases, and 9 bases stayed unmatched. Germline V gene lookup returns CDR1 MDHEN and CDR2 SYDVKM. The CDR3 covers 15 residues. CDR3 in DNA: TGTGCCAGCAGTACCTTAGCGGGAGGCCCTGATGAGCAGTTCTTC. This codes for CASSTLAGGPDEQFF.

This clone came up once. The chain couples TRBV28 to TRBJ2-7, with TRBD2 identical over 9 bases. The CDR3 runs 17 residues. J lost 3 bases, V lost 5 bases, and 14 bases had no gene match. CDR1 is MDHEN, CDR2 SYDVKM, per germline. CDR3 DNA sequence: TGTGCCAGCAGTCCCCGAGGGGTAGCGGGAGTTCGCTACGAGCAGTACTTC. It codes for CASSPRGVAGVRYEQYF.

The J gene is TRBJ1-1, the V gene TRBV7-9, with D possibly matching TRBD1 (6 bases). Germline CDR1 is SEHNR and CDR2 is FQNEAQ (reference sequence). With 3 bases removed from V and 1 base from J, the gap between germline ends came to 6 bases. There are 13 residues in the CDR3. The CDR3 loop is CASSFRGNTEAFF. For the CDR3, the DNA is TGTGCCAGCAGCTTCAGGGGGAACACTGAAGCTTTCTTT.

The genes are TRBV19 and TRBJ1-1, with D hard to call. The CDR3 length is 14 residues. V lost 6 bases, J lost 4 bases, and 15 bases lay in between. In germline, CDR1 is LNHDA, CDR2 SQIVND (reference sequence). CDR3 residues: CASRVLGESTEAFF. The DNA for the CDR3 is TGTGCCAGTAGGGTCCTTGGGGAGAGCACTGAAGCTTTCTTT.

The genes are TRBV4-1 and TRBJ2-1; no firm D call. CDR3 length: 16 amino acids. Trimming took 4 bases from V and 4 from J, leaving 17 bases between them. Germline CDR1 reads MGHRA; CDR2 reads YSYEKL. The CDR3 sequence: CASSLQARVRYNEQFF. CDR3 in DNA: TGCGCCAGCAGCCTACAAGCCCGGGTTCGGTACAATGAGCAGTTCTTC.

The rearrangement joins TRBV15 to TRBJ2-7; 13 nucleotides align to TRBD2. With V trimmed by 1 base and J by 1 base, 7 bases remained unmatched. The CDR3 consists of 18 residues. Germline values: CDR1 LNHNV, CDR2 YYDKDF (reference sequence). The CDR3 spells CATSRGLGLAGVSYEQYF. CDR3 DNA sequence: TGTGCCACCAGCAGAGGCTTAGGACTAGCGGGAGTGTCCTACGAGCAGTACTTC.

The V and J genes are TRBV10-3 and TRBJ1-1; D call uncertain. V was pared by 10 bases and J by 0 bases, with 18 bases between. CDR3 size: 15 residues. The germline V gene has CDR1 ENHRY and CDR2 SYGVKD. The CDR3: CATMGIPTMNTEAFF. DNA for the CDR3: TGTGCCACGATGGGGATACCCACTATGAACACTGAAGCTTTCTTT.

The V gene is TRBV29-1, the J gene TRBJ1-2; D not resolved. The CDR3 spans 12 residues. Trimming removed 3 bases from V and 5 bases from J, with 10 bases in between. Germline CDR1 and CDR2: SQVTM and ANQGSEA. The CDR3, as DNA: TGCAGCGTTGATCTCCCGGATTATGGCTACACCTTC. The encoded protein is CSVDLPDYGYTF.

This clone was seen a handful of times. The chain couples TRBV12-5 to TRBJ2-1; D not certain. Trimming took 0 bases from V and 7 from J, leaving 7 bases between them. The length of the CDR3 is 13 residues. From germline, CDR1 is LGHNT and CDR2 FRNRAP. The CDR3 coding sequence is TGTGCTAGTGGTTTGGTACACGGTAATGAGCAGTTCTTC. Translating it yields CASGLVHGNEQFF.

This rearrangement joins TRBV11-2 to TRBJ1-2; D perhaps matches TRBD1 (6 bases). There are 18 residues in the CDR3. Germline CDR1 reads SGHAT; CDR2 reads FQNNGV. V lost 4 bases, J lost 2 bases, and 23 bases lay in between. This chain's CDR3 is CASSSYPPWQGRNYGYTF. CDR3 nucleotides: TGTGCCAGCAGCTCCTACCCACCCTGGCAGGGGAGGAACTATGGCTACACCTTC.

V is TRBV5-6 and J is TRBJ1-1; 10 bases line up with TRBD1. CDR1 and CDR2 (germline): SGHDT, YYEEEE. With 3 bases clipped from V and 4 bases from J, the junction kept 0 bases outside the gene matches. This CDR3 has 13 residues. The DNA for the CDR3 is TGTGCCAGCAGCTGGGACAGGGGCACTGAAGCTTTCTTT. Its translation is CASSWDRGTEAFF. Full variable domain (remainder filled in from reference TRBV5-6 and TRBJ1-1): DAGVTQSPTHLIKTRGQQVTLRCSPKSGHDTVSWYQQALGQGPQFIFQYYEEEERQRGNFPDRFSGHQFPNYSSELNVNALLLGDSALYLCASSWDRGTEAFFGQGTRLTVV.

The chain links TRBV27 to TRBJ2-1; D is undetermined. This CDR3 has 14 amino acids. Germline V gene data show CDR1 as MNHEY and CDR2 as SMNVEV (reference sequence). V shed 5 bases and J shed 3 bases, with 11 bases lying between them. The CDR3 coding sequence is TGTGCCAGCAGTCGATTTCCGATCTACAATGAGCAGTTCTTC. This codes for CASSRFPIYNEQFF.

The gene calls are TRBV29-1 and TRBJ1-4; 9 bases are shared with TRBD1. This CDR3 region has 13 residues. V dropped 5 bases and J dropped 7; count of bases not matched to a gene: 5. In germline, CDR1 is SQVTM, CDR2 ANQGSEA. The CDR3 region has the DNA TGCAGCGTTTCGGACAGGGGTAGTGAAAAACTGTTTTTT. Translation: CSVSDRGSEKLFF.

This clone occurred once. The V gene is TRBV10-3, the J gene TRBJ1-5, with 9 bases matching TRBD1. V gave up 11 bases and J gave up 5 bases; unmatched junction bases: 10. This CDR3 region has 14 residues. Germline V gene data show CDR1 as ENHRY and CDR2 as SYGVKD. The CDR3 loop reads CASRGDRVDQPQHF. The CDR3 nucleotides read TGTGCCTCGCGGGGGGACAGGGTGGATCAGCCCCAGCATTTT.

In this sample, this clone turned up once. The chain carries TRBV27 and TRBJ2-5; perhaps TRBD2 as D (6 bases). Germline V CDR1 and CDR2: MNHEY, SMNVEV (reference sequence). V gave up 3 bases and J gave up 11 bases, with 19 bases separating them. The CDR3 is made up of 14 amino acids. CDR3 sequence (DNA): TGTGCCAGCAGTTTCCTCCCGGGCCCGGGAGAGCAGTACTTC. As protein: CASSFLPGPGEQYF.

The V gene is TRBV15, the J gene TRBJ1-1, with TRBD1 as a possible D gene (5 bases). This CDR3 comprises 16 residues. From germline, CDR1 is LNHNV and CDR2 YYDKDF (reference sequence). Trimming removed 0 bases at V and 4 bases at J, with 15 bases between. CDR3 DNA sequence: TGTGCCACCAGCAGAGATCCTGGTGGGGCAGCCACTGAAGCTTTCTTT. Protein sequence: CATSRDPGGAATEAFF.

V gene TRBV6-5 combines with J gene TRBJ2-7, with 7 bases fitting TRBD1. The V gene end was trimmed by 6 bases and the J gene end by 0 bases; junction bases not matched to a gene: 8. CDR1 and CDR2 from the germline V gene are MNHEY and SVGAGI. The CDR3 length is 15 residues. CDR3 DNA sequence: TGTGCCAGCAGCCCGCCGGGACAGATCTCCTACGAGCAGTACTTC. Protein product: CASSPPGQISYEQYF.

The rearrangement uses TRBV19 and TRBJ2-1; 10 nucleotides agree with TRBD2. Germline values: CDR1 LNHDA, CDR2 SQIVND (reference sequence). This CDR3 has 14 residues. J was trimmed by 7 bases and V by 10 bases; bases with no gene match: 10. The CDR3 coding sequence is TGTGCCACTATGGAGACTAGCGGGTATAATGAGCAGTTCTTC. Amino acids: CATMETSGYNEQFF.

This chain uses TRBV19 with TRBJ1-6, with D hard to call. The CDR3 is made up of 12 amino acids. Germline CDR1 is LNHDA and CDR2 is SQIVND (reference sequence). V was shortened by 6 bases and J by 9 bases, with 9 bases between the two germline ends. The CDR3: CASSSRSSPLHF. DNA of the CDR3: TGTGCCAGTAGCTCCAGAAGTTCACCCCTCCACTTT.

This clone came up once. The chain couples TRBV15 to TRBJ2-3; D remains unclear. The CDR3 length is 12 residues. The germline V gene encodes CDR1 LNHNV and CDR2 YYDKDF (reference sequence). Trimming pared 4 bases from V and 1 base from J, leaving 3 bases between. In nucleotides, the CDR3 is TGTGCCACCAGCAAGGGCACAGATACGCAGTATTTT. Encoded protein: CATSKGTDTQYF.

The CDR3 here is CSVDNGLLSGNEQFF. As DNA, the CDR3 is TGCAGCGTTGACAATGGACTACTTTCTGGCAATGAGCAGTTCTTC. The chain combines TRBV29-1 with TRBJ2-1; TRBD2 is a possible D gene (6 bases). The length of the CDR3 is 15 residues. Trimming left V 3 bases short and J 6 bases short, with 18 bases between. From germline, CDR1 is SQVTM and CDR2 ANQGSEA.